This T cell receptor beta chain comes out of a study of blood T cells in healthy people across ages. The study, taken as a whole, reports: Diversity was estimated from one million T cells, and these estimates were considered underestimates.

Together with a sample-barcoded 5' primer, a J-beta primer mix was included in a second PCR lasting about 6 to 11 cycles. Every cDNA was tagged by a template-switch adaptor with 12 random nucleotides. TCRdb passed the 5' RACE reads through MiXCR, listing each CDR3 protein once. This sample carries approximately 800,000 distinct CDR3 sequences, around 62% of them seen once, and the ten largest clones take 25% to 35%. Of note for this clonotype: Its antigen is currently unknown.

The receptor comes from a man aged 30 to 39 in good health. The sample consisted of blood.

The chain's CDR3 is CASSEPRDINEKLFF. CDR3 in DNA: TGTGCCAGCAGTGAACCAAGGGACATAAATGAAAAACTGTTTTTT. V and J are TRBV25-1 and TRBJ1-4; possibly TRBD1 for D (6 bases). Germline lookup yields CDR1 MGHDK and CDR2 SYGVNS. The V gene lost 2 bases and the J gene lost 5 bases, with 12 bases spanning the gap. CDR3 length: 15 residues.